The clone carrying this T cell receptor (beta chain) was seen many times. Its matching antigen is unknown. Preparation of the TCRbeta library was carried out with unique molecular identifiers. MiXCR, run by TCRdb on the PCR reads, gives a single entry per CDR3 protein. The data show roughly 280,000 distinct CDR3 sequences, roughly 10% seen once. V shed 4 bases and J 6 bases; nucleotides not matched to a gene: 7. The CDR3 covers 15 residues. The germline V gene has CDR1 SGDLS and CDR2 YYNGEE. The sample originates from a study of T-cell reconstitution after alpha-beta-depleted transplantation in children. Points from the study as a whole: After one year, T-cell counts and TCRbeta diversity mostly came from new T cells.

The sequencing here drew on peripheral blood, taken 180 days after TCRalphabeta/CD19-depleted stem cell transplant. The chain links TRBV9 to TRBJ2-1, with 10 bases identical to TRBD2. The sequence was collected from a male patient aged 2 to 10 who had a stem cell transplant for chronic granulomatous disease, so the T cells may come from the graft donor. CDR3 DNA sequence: TGTGCCAGCAGCACTACTAGCGGGGCGGCCAATGAGCAGTTCTTC. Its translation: CASSTTSGAANEQFF.